This T cell receptor beta chain originates from a study of beta chain features in type 1 diabetes. Notes on the study in general: Researchers reported that naive, central memory and Treg TCRB repertoires appeared more similar in patients than in healthy donors.

This clone was counted between two and nine times. The antigen is not known. The CDR3 spans 14 residues. The V and J ends lost 5 bases and 5 bases respectively, with 13 bases between them. The germline gives CDR1 LNHDA, CDR2 SQIVND (reference sequence). TCRB transcripts that were expressed got sequenced, as all of the isolated RNA had been reverse transcribed. Some clones are missing from TCRdb's copy, which holds only in-frame ones; the method was immunoSEQ multiplex PCR. The sample contains over 500,000 clones, about a sixth of which appear only once. The sample consisted of naive CD4+ T cells from blood. This chain links TRBV19 with TRBJ1-5; TRBD1 might be the D (6 bases). This receptor was obtained from a man aged 18 to 30 in good health. The DNA for the CDR3 is TGTGCCAGTAGTCTCAGGGGAATGGATCAGCCCCAGCATTTT. It translates to CASSLRGMDQPQHF.